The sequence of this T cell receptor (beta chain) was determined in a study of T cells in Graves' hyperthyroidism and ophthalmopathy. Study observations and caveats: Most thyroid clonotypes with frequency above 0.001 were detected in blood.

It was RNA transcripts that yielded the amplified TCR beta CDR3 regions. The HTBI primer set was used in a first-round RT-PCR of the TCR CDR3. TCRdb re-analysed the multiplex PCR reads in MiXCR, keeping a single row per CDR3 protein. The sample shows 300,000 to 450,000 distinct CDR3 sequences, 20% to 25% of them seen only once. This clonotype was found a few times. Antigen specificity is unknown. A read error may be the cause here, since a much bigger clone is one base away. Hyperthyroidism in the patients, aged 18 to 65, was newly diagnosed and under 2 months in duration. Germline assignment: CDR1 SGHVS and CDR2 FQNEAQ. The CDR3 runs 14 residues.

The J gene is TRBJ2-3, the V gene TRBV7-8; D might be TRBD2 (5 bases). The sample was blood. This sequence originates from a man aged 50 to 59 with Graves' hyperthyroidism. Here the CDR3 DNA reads TGTGCCAGCGGCTTAGCTGGGCGGGTAGATACGCAGTATTTT. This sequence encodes CASGLAGRVDTQYF.